The 5 T cell receptor beta chains listed next were all sequenced from one sample in a study of cytomegalovirus exposure and HLA in healthy donors. PCR employed 60 Vbeta and 13 Jbeta primers. Generated by immunoSEQ multiplex PCR, the TCRdb table keeps only in-frame clones and is missing some. Of under 200,000 clones in the sample, around four fifths were seen once. The sequenced sample was PBMCs. These receptors all come from a man between 18 and 35 years old in good health and CMV-seronegative.

The chain is built from TRBV13 and TRBJ2-1; 11 positions agree with TRBD1. Germline CDR1 reads PRHDT; CDR2 reads FYEKMQ (reference sequence). The CDR3 extends over 15 amino acids. V lost 5 bases, J lost 10 bases, and 10 bases stayed unmatched. The CDR3 loop is CASSPIAGTGGEQFF. The DNA for the CDR3 is TGTGCCAGCAGCCCGATCGCCGGGACAGGGGGGGAGCAGTTCTTC.

V is TRBV25-1 and J is TRBJ2-7, with D tentatively TRBD2 (7 bases). The CDR3 consists of 13 residues. The V gene lost 6 bases and the J gene lost 7 bases, with 16 bases spanning the gap. Germline V CDR1 and CDR2: MGHDK, SYGVNS. CDR3 in amino acids: CASSQPGGREQYF. CDR3 coding DNA: TGTGCCAGCAGCCAACCGGGGGGCCGGGAGCAGTACTTC.

The chain has TRBV13 and TRBJ2-7; tentatively, D is TRBD2 (5 bases). Germline V CDR1 and CDR2: PRHDT, FYEKMQ (reference sequence). The V gene lost 4 bases and the J gene lost 5 bases, with 18 bases spanning the gap. This CDR3 has 15 residues. The CDR3 DNA sequence: TGTGCCAGCAGCTCTAGCCCCCTTCCCGGGGACGAGCAGTACTTC. Protein sequence: CASSSSPLPGDEQYF.

The CDR3 region has the DNA TGCGCCAGCAGCCAAGGGAGGACAGTTAGCAATCAGCCCCAGCATTTT. Its protein is CASSQGRTVSNQPQHF. The chain joins TRBV4-1 to TRBJ1-5; TRBD1 might be the D (6 bases). The germline V gene encodes CDR1 MGHRA and CDR2 YSYEKL. This CDR3 is built from 16 residues. V was shortened by 1 base and J by 0 bases, with 10 bases between the two germline ends.

This clone appeared a few times. This chain uses TRBV11-2 with TRBJ2-7, with 16 bases identical to TRBD2. After removal of 5 bases from V and 4 bases from J, the junction contained 2 bases not matched to a gene. The length of the CDR3 is 15 residues. Per germline, CDR1 SGHAT and CDR2 FQNNGV. The CDR3 loop reads CASSEGLAGGYEQYF. The CDR3 nucleotides read TGTGCCAGCAGCGAGGGACTAGCGGGAGGGTACGAGCAGTACTTC. Together with reference TRBV11-2 and TRBJ2-7, the CDR3 gives the full variable domain: EAGVAQSPRYKIIEKRQSVAFWCNPISGHATLYWYQQILGQGPKLLIQFQNNGVVDDSQLPKDRFSAERLKGVDSTLKIQPAKLEDSAVYLCASSEGLAGGYEQYFGPGTRLTVT.